The clone carrying this T cell receptor beta chain was found once. CDR1 and CDR2 (germline): SGHRS, YFSETQ. Trimming stripped 6 bases from V and 2 bases from J, with 21 bases between. There are 16 residues in the CDR3. Repertoires were generated with immunoSEQ multiplex PCR, while TCRdb's copy carries only in-frame clones and drops some. The data hold approximately 70,000 clones, with about 86% observed a single time. The data originate from a study of OX40 agonist ivuxolimab in advanced cancers. The rearrangement links TRBV5-1 to TRBJ2-7; D remains unclear. Sequenced material: CD4+ or CD8+ T cells sorted from blood, taken in a trial of the OX40 agonist ivuxolimab. This receptor was identified in an adult with an advanced solid tumor such as melanoma, head and neck, liver or kidney cancer. Written as DNA, the CDR3 is TGCGCCAGCACTTACAACGCCGGGCTAACCACCTACGAGCAGTACTTC. Its protein product is CASTYNAGLTTYEQYF. Full variable domain (rest looked up from reference TRBV5-1 and TRBJ2-7): KAGVTQTPRYLIKTRGQQVTLSCSPISGHRSVSWYQQTPGQGLQFLFEYFSETQRNKGNFPGRFSGRQFSNSRSEMNVSTLELGDSALYLCASTYNAGLTTYEQYFGPGTRLTVT.